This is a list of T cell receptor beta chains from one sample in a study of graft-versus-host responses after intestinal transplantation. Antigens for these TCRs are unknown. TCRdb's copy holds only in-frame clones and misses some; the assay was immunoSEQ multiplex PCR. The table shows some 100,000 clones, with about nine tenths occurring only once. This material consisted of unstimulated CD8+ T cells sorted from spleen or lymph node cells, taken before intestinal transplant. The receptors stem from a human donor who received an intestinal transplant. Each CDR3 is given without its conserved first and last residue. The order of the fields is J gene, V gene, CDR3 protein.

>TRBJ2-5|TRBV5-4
ASSFRGGETQY
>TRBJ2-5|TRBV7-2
ASSLGALAAQETQY
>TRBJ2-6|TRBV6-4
ASSERSGANVLT
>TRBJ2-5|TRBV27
ASSLAGGNQETQY
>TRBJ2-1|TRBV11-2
ASSPTLDEQF
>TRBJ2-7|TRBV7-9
ASSLAGAGSSYEQY
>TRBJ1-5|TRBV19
ASSIGEVGNQPQH
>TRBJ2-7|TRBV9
ASSVGKLGYEQY
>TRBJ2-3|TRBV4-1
ASAQYSSRGTGGQY
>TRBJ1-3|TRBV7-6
ASSSDSSSGNTIY
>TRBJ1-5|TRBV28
ASSLGYGNQPQH
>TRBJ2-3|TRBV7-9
ASSSIAGFTDTQY
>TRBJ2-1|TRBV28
ASIDDTSYNEQF
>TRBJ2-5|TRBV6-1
ASSFPGTPQETQY
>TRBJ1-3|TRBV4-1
ATQRETGNTIY